The clone carrying this T cell receptor beta chain appeared a single time. There are 11 residues in the CDR3. V dropped 8 bases and J dropped 6 bases, with 10 bases sitting between them. Germline V gene lookup returns CDR1 SEHNR and CDR2 FQNEAQ (reference sequence). This record comes from a study of technical replicates of blood from a few donors. TCRdb's copy holds only in-frame clones and misses some; the assay was immunoSEQ multiplex PCR. Of about 85,000 clones listed, roughly 94% were seen once; the top ten hold 0.35% to 0.45%. This clonotype was obtained from a human donor in good health. This rearrangement joins TRBV7-9 to TRBJ1-1; D perhaps matches TRBD1 (5 bases). The sequenced sample consisted of T cells isolated from PBMCs. CDR3 sequence reads: CASEGAAEAFF. For the CDR3, the DNA is TGTGCCAGCGAAGGGGCGGCTGAAGCTTTCTTT. The whole variable domain, filled in from reference TRBV7-9 and TRBJ1-1, reads DTGVSQNPRHKITKRGQNVTFRCDPISEHNRLYWYRQTLGQGPEFLTYFQNEAQLEKSRLLSDRFSAERPKGSFSTLEIQRTEQGDSAMYLCASEGAAEAFFGQGTRLTVV.